This T cell receptor (beta chain) was observed in a study of OX40 agonist ivuxolimab in advanced cancers. Study summary: A mean age of approximately 64 years, range roughly 20 to 85, was recorded, and about 83% were male. Study-level results: The CD4+ and CD8+ T cells in the blood had expanded clonally by week 6 at 0.1 to 3.0 mg/kg.

Germline CDR1 reads MDHEN; CDR2 reads SYDVKM. V gave up 3 bases and J gave up 5 bases; unmatched junction bases: 3. The CDR3 spans 14 residues. Worth noting for this clone: Its antigen is not identified.

Sequencing was performed with immunoSEQ multiplex PCR; in TCRdb, only in-frame clones are kept and a portion is missing. The sample contains approximately 56,000 clones, less than 90% of which appear only once. The sample consisted of CD4+ or CD8+ T cells sorted from blood, taken in a trial of the OX40 agonist ivuxolimab. The receptor was derived from an adult with an advanced solid tumor such as melanoma, head and neck, liver or kidney cancer. V gene TRBV28 combines with J gene TRBJ2-3, with 9 bases lining up with TRBD2. The CDR3 DNA reads TGTGCCAGCAGTTTGGTAGCGGGGGTAGATACGCAGTATTTT. Residues: CASSLVAGVDTQYF.